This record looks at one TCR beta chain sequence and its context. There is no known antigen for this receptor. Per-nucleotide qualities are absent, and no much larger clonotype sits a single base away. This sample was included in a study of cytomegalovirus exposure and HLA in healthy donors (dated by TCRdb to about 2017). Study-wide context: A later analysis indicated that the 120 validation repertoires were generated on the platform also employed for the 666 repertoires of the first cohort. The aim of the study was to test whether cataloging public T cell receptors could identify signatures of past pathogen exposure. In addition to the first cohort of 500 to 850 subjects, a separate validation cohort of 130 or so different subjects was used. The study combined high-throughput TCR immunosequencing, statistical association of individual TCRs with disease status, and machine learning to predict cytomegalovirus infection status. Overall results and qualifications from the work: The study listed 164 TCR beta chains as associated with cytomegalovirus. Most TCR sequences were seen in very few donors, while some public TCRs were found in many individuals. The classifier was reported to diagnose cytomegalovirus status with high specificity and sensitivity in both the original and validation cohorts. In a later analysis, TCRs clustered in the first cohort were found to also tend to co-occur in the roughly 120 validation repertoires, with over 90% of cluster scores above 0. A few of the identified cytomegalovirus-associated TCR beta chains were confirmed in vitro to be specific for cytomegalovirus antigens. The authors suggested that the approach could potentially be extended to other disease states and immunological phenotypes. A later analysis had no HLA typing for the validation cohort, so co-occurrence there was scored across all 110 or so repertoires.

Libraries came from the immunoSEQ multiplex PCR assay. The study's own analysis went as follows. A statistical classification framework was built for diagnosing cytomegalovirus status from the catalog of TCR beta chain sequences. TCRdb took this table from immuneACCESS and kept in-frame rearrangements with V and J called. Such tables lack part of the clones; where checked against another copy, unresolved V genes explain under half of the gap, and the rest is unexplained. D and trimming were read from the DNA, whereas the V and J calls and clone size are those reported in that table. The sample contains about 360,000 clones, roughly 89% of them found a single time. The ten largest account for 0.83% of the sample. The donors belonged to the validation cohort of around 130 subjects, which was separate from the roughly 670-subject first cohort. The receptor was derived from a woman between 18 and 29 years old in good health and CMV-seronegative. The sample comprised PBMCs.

The nucleotide sequence reads as follows: TGTGCCAGTGCGGTTTCGGCCGGTATACAAGAGACCCAGTACTTC. Its amino acids are CASAVSAGIQETQYF. This receptor chain uses TRBV19 and TRBJ2-5; too little of a D gene remains to name it. V was cut back by 8 bases and J by 2 bases, leaving a gap of 18 bases between them. Reading the germline V gene (reference sequence) gives CDR1 LNHDA and CDR2 SQIVND. Inclusive of the bounding cysteine and phenylalanine, the CDR3 is 15 residues long. Only the CDR3 DNA stays, 45 bases, in frame from base 1.